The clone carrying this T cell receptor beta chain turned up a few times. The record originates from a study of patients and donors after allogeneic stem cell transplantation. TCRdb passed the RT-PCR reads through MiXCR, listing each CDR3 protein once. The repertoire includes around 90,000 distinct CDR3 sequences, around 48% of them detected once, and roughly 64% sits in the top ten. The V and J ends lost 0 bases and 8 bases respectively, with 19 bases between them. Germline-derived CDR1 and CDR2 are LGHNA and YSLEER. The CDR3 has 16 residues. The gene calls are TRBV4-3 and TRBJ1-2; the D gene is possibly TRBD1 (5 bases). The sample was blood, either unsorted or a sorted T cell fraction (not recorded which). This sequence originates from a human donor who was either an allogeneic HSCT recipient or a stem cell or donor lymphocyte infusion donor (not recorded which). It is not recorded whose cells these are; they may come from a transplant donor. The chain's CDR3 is CASSQDNVRVGRGYTF. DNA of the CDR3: TGCGCCAGCAGCCAAGATAATGTCAGGGTTGGTCGCGGCTACACCTTC.